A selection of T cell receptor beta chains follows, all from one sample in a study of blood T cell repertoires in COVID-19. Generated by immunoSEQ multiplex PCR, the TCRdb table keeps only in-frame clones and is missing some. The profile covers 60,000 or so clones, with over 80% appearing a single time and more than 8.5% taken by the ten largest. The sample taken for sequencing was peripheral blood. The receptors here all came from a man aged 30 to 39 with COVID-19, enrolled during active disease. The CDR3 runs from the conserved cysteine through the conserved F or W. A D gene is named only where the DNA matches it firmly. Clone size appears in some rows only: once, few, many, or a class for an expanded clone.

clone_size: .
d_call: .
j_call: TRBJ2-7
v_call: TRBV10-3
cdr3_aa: CAIRPGDIDHEQYF

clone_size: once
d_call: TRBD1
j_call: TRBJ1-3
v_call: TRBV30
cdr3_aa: CAWSRIGTGAGNTIYF

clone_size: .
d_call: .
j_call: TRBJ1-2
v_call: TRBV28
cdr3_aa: CASSLGQANYGYTF

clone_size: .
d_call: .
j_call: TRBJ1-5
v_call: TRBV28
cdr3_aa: CASSLVAGGGNQPQHF

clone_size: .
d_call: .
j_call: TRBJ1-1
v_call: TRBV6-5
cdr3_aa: CASSYSRNTEAFF

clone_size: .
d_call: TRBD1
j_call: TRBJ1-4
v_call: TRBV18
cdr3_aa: CASSEGQINEKLFF

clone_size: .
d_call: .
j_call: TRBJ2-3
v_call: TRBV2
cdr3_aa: CASSEAVASSTDTQYF

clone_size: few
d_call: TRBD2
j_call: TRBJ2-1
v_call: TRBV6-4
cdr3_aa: CASSEGTSGNEQFF

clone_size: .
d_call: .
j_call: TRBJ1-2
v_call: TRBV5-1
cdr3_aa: CASSPAGGRYYYGYTF

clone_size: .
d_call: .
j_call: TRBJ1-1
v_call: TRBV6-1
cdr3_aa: CASSEARQLEAFF

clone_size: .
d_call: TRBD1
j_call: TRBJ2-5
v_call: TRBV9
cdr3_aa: CASSPGDRSFQETQYF

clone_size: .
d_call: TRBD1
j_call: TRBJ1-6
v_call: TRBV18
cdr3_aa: CASSPSGTDNSPLHF

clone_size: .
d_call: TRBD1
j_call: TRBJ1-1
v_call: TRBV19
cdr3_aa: CASRGQGNTEAFF

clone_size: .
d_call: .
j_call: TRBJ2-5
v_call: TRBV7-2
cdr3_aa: CASSFTGLRKQETQYF

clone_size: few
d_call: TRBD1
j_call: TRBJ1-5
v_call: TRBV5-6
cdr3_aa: CASSLRTGDQPQHF

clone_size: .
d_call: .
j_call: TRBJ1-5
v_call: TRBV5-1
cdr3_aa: CASSVNTNQPQHF

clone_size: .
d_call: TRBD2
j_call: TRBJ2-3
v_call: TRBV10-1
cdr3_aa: CASSDLGRTGTDTQYF

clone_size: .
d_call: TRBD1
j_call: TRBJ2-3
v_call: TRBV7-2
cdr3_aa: CASSYGTGGDTQYF

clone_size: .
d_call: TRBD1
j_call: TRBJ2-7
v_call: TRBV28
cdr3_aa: CASSSAGTEASYEQYF

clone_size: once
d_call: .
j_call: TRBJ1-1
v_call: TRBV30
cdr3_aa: CAIRQNTEAFF

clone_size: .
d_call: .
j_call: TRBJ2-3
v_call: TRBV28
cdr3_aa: CASSPRAAGGTDTQYF

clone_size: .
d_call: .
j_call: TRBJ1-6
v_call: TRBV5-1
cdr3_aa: CASSLAGDSPLHF

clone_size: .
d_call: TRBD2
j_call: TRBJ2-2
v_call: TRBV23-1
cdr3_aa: CASKTSGTGELFF

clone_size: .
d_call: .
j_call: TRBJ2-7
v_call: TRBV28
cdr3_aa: CASSLTVYEQYF

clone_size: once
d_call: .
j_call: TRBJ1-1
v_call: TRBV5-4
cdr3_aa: CASSGEGGLNTEAFF

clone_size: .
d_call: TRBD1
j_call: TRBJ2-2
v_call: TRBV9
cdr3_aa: CASSWTGGRDGELFF

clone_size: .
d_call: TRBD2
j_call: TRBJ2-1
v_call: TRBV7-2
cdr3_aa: CASSTGLAGSGEQFF

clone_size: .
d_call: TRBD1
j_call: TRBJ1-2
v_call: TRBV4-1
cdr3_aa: CASSQNSGTGGGYGYTF

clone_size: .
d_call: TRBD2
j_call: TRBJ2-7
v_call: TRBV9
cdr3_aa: CASSSRTSGNYEQYF

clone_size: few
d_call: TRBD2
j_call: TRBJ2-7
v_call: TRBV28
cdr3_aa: CASSLWRGGFGEQYF